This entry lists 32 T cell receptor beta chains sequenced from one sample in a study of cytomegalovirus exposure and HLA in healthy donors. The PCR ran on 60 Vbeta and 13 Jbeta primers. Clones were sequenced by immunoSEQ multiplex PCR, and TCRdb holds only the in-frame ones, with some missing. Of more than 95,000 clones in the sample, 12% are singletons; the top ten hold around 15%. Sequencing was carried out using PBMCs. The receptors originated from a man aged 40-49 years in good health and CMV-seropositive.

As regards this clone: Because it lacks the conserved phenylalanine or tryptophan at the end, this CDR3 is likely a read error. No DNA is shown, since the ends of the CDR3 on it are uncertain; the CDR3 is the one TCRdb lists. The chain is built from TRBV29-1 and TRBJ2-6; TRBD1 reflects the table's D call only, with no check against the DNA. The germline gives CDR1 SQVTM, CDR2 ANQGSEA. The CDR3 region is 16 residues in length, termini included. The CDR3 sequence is CRVGNLWLPGANVLNV.

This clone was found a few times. The CDR3 region is CASSFTSGSRTDTQYF. The CDR3 nucleotides are TGTGCCAGCAGTTTTACTAGCGGGAGTAGGACAGATACGCAGTATTTT. The chain is built from TRBV28 and TRBJ2-3; TRBD2 matches at 11 bases. With V trimmed by 3 bases and J by 3 bases, 5 bases remained unmatched. CDR1 is MDHEN, CDR2 SYDVKM, per germline. CDR3 length: 16 residues.

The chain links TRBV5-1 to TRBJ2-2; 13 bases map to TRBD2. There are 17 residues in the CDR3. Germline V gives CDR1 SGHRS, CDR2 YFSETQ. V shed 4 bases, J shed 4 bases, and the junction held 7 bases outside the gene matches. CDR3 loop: CASSTGLAGAATGELFF. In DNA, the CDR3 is TGCGCCAGCAGCACCGGACTAGCGGGAGCGGCCACCGGGGAGCTGTTTTTT.

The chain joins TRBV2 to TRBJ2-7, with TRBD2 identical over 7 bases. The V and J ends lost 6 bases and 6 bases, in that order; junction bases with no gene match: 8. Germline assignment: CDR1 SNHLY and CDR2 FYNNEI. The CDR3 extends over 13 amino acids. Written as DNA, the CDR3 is TGTGCCAGCAGCCGCGGGAGTCCCGCCGAGCAGTACTTC. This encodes CASSRGSPAEQYF.

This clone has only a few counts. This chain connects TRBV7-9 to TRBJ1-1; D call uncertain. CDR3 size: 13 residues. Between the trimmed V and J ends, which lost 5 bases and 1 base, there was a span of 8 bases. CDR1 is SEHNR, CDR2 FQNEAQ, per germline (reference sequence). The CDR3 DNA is TGTGCCAGCAGCCCCCGACAGAACACTGAAGCTTTCTTT. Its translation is CASSPRQNTEAFF.

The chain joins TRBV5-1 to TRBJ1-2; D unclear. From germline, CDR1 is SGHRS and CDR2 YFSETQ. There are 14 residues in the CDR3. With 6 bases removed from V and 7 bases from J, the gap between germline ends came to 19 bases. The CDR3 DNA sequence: TGCGCCAGCAACACGGGCGGGTACGAGGGTGGCTACACCTTC. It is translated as CASNTGGYEGGYTF.

CDR3: CASSLGDREAFF. CDR3 DNA: TGTGCCAGCAGCTTGGGAGACAGAGAAGCTTTCTTT. The chain is built from TRBV5-4 and TRBJ1-1; D perhaps matches TRBD1 (5 bases). In germline, CDR1 is SGHNT, CDR2 YYREEE (reference sequence). Trimming cost V 0 bases and J 8 bases, with 8 bases left between them. CDR3 length equals 12 residues.

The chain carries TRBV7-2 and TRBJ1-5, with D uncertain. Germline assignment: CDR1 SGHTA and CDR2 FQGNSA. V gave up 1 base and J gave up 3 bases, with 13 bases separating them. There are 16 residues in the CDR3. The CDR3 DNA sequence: TGTGCCAGCAGCTTAGATCCTAGCGGATACAATCAGCCCCAGCATTTT. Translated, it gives CASSLDPSGYNQPQHF.

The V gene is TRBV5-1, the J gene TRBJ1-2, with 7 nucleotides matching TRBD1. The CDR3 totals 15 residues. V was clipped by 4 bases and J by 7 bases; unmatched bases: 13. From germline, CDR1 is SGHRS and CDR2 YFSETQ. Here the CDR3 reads CASSEAGTVGGGYTF. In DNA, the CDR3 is TGCGCCAGCAGCGAGGCCGGGACAGTAGGAGGTGGCTACACCTTC.

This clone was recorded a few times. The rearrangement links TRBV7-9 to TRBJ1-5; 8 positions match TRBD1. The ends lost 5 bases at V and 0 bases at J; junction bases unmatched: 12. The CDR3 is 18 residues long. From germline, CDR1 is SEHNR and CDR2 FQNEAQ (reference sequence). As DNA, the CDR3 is TGTGCCAGCAGCCAGGGGGCGAAATGGGAATATAGCAATCAGCCCCAGCATTTT. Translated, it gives CASSQGAKWEYSNQPQHF.

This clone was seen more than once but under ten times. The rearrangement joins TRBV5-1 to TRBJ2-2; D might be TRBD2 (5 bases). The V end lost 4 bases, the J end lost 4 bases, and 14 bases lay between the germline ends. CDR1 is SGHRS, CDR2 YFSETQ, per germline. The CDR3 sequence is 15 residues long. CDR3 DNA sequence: TGCGCCAGCAGCCGGGGAGCGTCTTTCACCGGGGAGCTGTTTTTT. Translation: CASSRGASFTGELFF.

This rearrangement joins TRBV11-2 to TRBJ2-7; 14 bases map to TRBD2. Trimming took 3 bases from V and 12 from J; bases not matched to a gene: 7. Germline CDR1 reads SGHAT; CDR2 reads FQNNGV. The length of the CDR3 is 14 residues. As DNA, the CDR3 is TGTGCCAGCAGCTTTGGGACTAGCGGGAGAGTACTGTACTTC. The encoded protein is CASSFGTSGRVLYF.

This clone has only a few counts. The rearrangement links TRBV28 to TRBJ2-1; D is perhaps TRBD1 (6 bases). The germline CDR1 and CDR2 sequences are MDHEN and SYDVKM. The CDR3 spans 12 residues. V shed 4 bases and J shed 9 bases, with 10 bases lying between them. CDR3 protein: CASSWGRGEQFF. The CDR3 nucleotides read TGTGCCAGCAGTTGGGGCAGGGGTGAGCAGTTCTTC.

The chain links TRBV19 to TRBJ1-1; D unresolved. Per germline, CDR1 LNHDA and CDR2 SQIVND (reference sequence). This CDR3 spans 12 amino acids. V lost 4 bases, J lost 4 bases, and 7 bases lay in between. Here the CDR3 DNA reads TGTGCCAGTAGTAAGAGAGGCACTGAAGCTTTCTTT. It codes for CASSKRGTEAFF. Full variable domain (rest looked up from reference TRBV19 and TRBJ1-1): DGGITQSPKYLFRKEGQNVTLSCEQNLNHDAMYWYRQDPGQGLRLIYYSQIVNDFQKGDIAEGYSVSREKKESFPLTVTSAQKNPTAFYLCASSKRGTEAFFGQGTRLTVV.

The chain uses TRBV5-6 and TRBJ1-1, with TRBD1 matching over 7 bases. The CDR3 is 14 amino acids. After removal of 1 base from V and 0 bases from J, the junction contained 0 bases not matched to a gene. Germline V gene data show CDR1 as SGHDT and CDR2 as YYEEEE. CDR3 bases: TGTGCCAGCAGCTTGACAGGGGTGAACACTGAAGCTTTCTTT. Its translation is CASSLTGVNTEAFF.

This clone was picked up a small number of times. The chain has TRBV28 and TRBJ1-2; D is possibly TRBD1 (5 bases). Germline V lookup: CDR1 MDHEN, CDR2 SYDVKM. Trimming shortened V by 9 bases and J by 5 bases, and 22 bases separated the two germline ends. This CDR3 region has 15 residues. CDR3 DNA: TGTGCCAGTACACTACCCCCCATAGGGGTTTATGGCTACACCTTC. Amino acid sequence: CASTLPPIGVYGYTF.

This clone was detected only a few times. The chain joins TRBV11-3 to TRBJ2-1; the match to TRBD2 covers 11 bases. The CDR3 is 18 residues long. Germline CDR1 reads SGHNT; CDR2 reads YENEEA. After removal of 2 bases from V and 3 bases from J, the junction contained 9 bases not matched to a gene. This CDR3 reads CASSLRSSGRAYYNEQFF. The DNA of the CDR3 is TGTGCCAGCAGCTTACGGAGTAGCGGGAGGGCCTACTACAATGAGCAGTTCTTC.

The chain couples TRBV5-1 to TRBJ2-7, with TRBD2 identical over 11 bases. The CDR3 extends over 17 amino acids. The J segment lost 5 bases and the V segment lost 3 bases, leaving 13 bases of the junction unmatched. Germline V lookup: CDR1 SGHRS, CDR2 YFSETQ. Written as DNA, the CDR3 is TGCGCCAGCAGCTCGGGGGGTAGCGGGAGGGCTTTGGACGAGCAGTACTTC. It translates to CASSSGGSGRALDEQYF.

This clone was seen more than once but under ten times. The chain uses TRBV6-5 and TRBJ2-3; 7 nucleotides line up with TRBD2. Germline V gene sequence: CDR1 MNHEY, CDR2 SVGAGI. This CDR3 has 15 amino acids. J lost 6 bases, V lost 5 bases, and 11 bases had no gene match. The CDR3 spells CASSPLRGGPDTQYF. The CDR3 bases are TGTGCCAGCAGTCCCTTGAGGGGAGGGCCGGATACGCAGTATTTT.

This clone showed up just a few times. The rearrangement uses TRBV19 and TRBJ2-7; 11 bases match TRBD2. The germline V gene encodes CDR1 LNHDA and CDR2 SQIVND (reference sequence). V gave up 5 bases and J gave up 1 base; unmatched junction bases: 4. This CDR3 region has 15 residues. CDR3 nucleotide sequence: TGTGCCAGTAGTCCTTCTAGCGGGGGGTCCTACGAGCAGTACTTC. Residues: CASSPSSGGSYEQYF.

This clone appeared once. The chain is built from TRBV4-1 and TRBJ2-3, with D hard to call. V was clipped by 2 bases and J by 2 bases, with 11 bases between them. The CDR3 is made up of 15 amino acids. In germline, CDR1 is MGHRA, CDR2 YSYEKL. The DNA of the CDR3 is TGCGCCAGCAGCCAATATTCGGTAGCCACAGATACGCAGTATTTT. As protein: CASSQYSVATDTQYF.

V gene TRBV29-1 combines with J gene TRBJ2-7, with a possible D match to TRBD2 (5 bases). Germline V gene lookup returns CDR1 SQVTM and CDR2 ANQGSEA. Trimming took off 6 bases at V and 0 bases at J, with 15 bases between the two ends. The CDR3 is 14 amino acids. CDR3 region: CSVYGLESSYEQYF. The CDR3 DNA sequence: TGCAGCGTCTACGGACTGGAGAGCTCCTACGAGCAGTACTTC.

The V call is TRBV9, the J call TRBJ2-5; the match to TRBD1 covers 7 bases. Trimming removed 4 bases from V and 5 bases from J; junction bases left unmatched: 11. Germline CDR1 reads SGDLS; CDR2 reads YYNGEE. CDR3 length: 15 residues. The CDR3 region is CASSWTGASAETQYF. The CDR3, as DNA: TGTGCCAGCAGCTGGACAGGAGCTTCGGCGGAGACCCAGTACTTC.

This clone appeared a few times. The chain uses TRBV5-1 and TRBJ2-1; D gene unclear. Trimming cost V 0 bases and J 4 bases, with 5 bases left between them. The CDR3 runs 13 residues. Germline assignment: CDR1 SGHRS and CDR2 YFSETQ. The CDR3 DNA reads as TGCGCCAGCAGCTTGGACATTTACAATGAGCAGTTCTTC. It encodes CASSLDIYNEQFF.

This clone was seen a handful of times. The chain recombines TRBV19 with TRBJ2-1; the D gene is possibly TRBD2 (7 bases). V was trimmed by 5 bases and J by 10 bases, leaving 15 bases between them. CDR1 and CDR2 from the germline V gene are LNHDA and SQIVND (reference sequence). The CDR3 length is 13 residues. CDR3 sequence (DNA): TGTGCCAGTAGTGGGGGGGCAGGGGCGGAGCAGTTCTTC. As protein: CASSGGAGAEQFF.

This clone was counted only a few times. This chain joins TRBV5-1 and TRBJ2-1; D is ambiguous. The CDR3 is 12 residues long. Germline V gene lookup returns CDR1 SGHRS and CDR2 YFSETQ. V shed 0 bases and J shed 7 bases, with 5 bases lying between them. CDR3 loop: CASSLGRNEQFF. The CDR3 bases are TGCGCCAGCAGCTTGGGTCGTAATGAGCAGTTCTTC.

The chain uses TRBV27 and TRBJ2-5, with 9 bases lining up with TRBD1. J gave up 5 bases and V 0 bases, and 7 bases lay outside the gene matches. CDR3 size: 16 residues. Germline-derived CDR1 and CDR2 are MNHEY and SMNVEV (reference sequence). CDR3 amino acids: CASSLSMNRGHETQYF. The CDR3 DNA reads TGTGCCAGCAGTTTATCGATGAACAGGGGGCATGAGACCCAGTACTTC.

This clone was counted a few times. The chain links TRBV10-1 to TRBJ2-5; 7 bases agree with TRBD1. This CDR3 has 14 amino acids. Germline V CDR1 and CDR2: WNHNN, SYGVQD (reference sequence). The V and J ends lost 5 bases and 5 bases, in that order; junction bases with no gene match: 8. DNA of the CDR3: TGCGCCAGCAGTCGACAGGGTCCAAGGGAGACCCAGTACTTC. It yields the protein CASSRQGPRETQYF.

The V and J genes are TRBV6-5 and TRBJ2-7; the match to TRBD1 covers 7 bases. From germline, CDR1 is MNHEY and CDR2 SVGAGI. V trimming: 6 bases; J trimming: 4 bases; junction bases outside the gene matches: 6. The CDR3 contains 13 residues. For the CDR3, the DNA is TGTGCCAGCAGGGAGAGGGGGCCGTACGAGCAGTACTTC. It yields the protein CASRERGPYEQYF.

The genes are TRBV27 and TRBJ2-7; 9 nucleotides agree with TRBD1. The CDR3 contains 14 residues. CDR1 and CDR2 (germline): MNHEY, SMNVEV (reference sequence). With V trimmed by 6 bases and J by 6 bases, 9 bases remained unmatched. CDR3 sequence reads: CASRVRDREPEQYF. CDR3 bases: TGTGCCAGCAGGGTCCGGGACAGGGAACCCGAGCAGTACTTC.

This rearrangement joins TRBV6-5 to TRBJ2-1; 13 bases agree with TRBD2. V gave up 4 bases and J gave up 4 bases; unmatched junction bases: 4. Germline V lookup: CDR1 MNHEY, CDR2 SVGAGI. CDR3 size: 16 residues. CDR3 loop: CASSSLAGGGYNEQFF. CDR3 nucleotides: TGTGCCAGCAGTTCACTAGCGGGGGGGGGTTACAATGAGCAGTTCTTC.

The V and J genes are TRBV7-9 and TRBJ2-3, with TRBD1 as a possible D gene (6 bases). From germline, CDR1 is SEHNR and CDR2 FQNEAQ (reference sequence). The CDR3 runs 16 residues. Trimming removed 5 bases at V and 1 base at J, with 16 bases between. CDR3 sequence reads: CASSPARAGGTDTQYF. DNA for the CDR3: TGTGCCAGCAGCCCCGCTCGGGCAGGGGGCACAGATACGCAGTATTTT.